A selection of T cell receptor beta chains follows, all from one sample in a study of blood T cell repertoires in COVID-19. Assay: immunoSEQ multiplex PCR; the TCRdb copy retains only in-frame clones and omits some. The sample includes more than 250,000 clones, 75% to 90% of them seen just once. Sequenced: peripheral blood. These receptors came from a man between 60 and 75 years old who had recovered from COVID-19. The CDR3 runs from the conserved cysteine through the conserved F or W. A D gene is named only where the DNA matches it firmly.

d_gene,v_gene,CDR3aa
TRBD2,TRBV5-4,CASSLGAGGTGDTQYF
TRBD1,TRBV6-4,CASSGPLGQGALSGNTIYF
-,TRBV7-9,CASSLTRLDRGYGYTF
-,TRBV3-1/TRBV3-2,CASSRSGVGNEKLFF
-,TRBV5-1,CASSLVPDRNTEAFF
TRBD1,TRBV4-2,CASSPTITGTGYNEQFF
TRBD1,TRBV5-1,CASSLDRGSNQPQHF
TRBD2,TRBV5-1,CASSFSGRSHNEQFF
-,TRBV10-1,CASSAGLDPSEKLFF
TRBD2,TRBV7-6,CASSPREGNKTQYF
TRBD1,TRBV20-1,CSASAQGAGNSPLHF
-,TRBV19,CASSIDLNRANGYTF
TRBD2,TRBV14,CASRRGLAGGLGETQYF
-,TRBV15,CATSKGSGVGTGELFF
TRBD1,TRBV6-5,CASSSPTGGNQPQHF
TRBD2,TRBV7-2,CASSLSRTSYEQYF
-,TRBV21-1,CASSTGGPEDTQYF
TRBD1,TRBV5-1,CASSQDRSDYGYTF
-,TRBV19,CASRPTGFGAGNQPQHF
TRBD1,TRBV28,CASSLLGQGVKSYEQYF